This TCR beta chain originates from a study of tumor-infiltrating lymphocytes in localized non-small cell lung cancer. This clone has more than one count but fewer than ten. Its target is unknown. General observations from the study: IM1 and IM2 tumors showed no difference in T-cell fraction.

Here immunoSEQ multiplex PCR was the method, and the copy in TCRdb shows in-frame clones only, minus some. The sample yields approximately 9,500 clones, over 70% seen once. Germline-derived CDR1 and CDR2 are MNHEY and SMNVEV (reference sequence). The CDR3 loop spans 14 amino acids. V lost 1 base, J lost 0 bases, and 7 bases lay in between. The gene calls are TRBV27 and TRBJ2-7; D not certain. Sequencing used uninvolved lung tissue not adjacent to the tumor. The receptor's source is a human donor with non-small cell lung cancer. CDR3 sequence: CASSLFGFSYEQYF. Here the CDR3 DNA reads TGTGCCAGCAGTTTATTCGGCTTCTCCTACGAGCAGTACTTC.